This T cell receptor (beta chain) was captured in a study of blood T cells in healthy people across ages. General study results and limits: It was found that TCR beta diversity correlated strongly with the percentage of naive T cells. Any changes in expanded clonotypes were possibly confounded, as donor CMV status remained unknown. Bulk PBMC profiling left naive and antigen-experienced comparisons inconclusive. Older individuals had lower TCR beta diversity per million T cells (the decline was roughly linear).

With a J-beta primer mix and a sample-barcoded 5' primer, a second PCR ran roughly 7 to 11 cycles. Using its own MiXCR run on the 5' RACE reads, TCRdb lists one record per CDR3 protein. The sample records approximately 1,000,000 distinct CDR3 sequences, under 55% being singletons. Of note for this clonotype: Its antigen is unidentified.

Looked up from germline, CDR1 is SNHLY and CDR2 is FYNNEI. Trimming cost V 2 bases and J 0 bases, with 17 bases left between them. This CDR3 spans 19 amino acids. The clonotype was recovered from a woman in her fifties or sixties in good health. The source material was blood. The genes are TRBV2 and TRBJ1-6; D possibly corresponds to TRBD1 (6 bases). The CDR3 bases are TGTGCCAGCAGTGAACTAAACAGGGAAGTTCGCTCCTATAATTCACCCCTCCACTTT. It yields the protein CASSELNREVRSYNSPLHF.